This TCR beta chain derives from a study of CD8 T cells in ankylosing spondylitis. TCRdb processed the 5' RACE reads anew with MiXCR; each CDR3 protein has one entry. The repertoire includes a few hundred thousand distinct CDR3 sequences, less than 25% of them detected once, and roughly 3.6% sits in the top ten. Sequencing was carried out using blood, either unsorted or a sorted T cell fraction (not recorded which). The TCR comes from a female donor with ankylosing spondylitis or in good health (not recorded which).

In DNA form, the CDR3 reads TGCGCCAGCAGCCAAGGGGAGAGGGATGGTGGCTACACCTTC. Translating it yields CASSQGERDGGYTF. The rearrangement joins TRBV4-3 to TRBJ1-2; D unclear. The ends were cut back, 1 base at V and 7 bases at J, with 13 bases in the middle. The CDR3 has 14 residues. Germline V gene data show CDR1 as LGHNA and CDR2 as YSLEER.